Listed below are T cell receptor beta chains from one sample, sequenced in a study of T cell responses to AZD1222 COVID-19 vaccine. The protocol was immunoSEQ multiplex PCR, while the TCRdb copy is restricted to in-frame clones and leaves out a portion. The data show approximately 150,000 clones, roughly 92% seen once. This specimen consisted of peripheral blood, obtained on day 0 of AZD1222 vaccination. The receptors derive from an adult in good health. CDR3s include the opening cysteine and the closing phenylalanine or tryptophan. The size of a clone is reported for some rows only, either as once, few or many, or as a class for expanded clones.

cdr3_aa v_call clone_size j_call
CASSLGRSRGNTEAFF TRBV13 NA TRBJ1-1
CSVAPRLGTNYGYTF TRBV29-1 once TRBJ1-2
CASSQDHGMNTEAFF TRBV4-1 NA TRBJ1-1
CASSEVAGSYGYTF TRBV6-1 NA TRBJ1-2
CASSPGLAGRTDTQYF TRBV5-1 NA TRBJ2-3
CASSLTPATNEKLFF TRBV27 few TRBJ1-4
CASSATTGEAQPQHF TRBV6-2/TRBV6-3 NA TRBJ1-5
CASGDRPQETQYF TRBV5-8 NA TRBJ2-5
CASSPSGSTLSTDTQYF TRBV3-1/TRBV3-2 once TRBJ2-3
CASAATRGGNTIYF TRBV6-5 NA TRBJ1-3
CASSPLGASGNTIYF TRBV5-6 once TRBJ1-3
CASSPSRGGTEAFF TRBV9 NA TRBJ1-1
CASRLDFEQFF TRBV11-1 NA TRBJ2-1
CASSDRDRGYNEQFF TRBV7-3 once TRBJ2-1
CASSLFPGILTHKMNTEAFF TRBV28 NA TRBJ1-1
CASSPRDRFYEQYF TRBV7-2 NA TRBJ2-7
CASSGPRVRTGELFF TRBV5-6 few TRBJ2-2
CASSVLGGGVTDTQYF TRBV9 NA TRBJ2-3
CASSFDPVFYGYTF TRBV27 NA TRBJ1-2
CASSLLGGSKGYTF TRBV11-2 NA TRBJ1-2
CASSPPWGPNYGYTF TRBV7-9 NA TRBJ1-2
CASSFQGGNNSPLHF TRBV2 NA TRBJ1-6
CASSSSFRTGRDTIYF TRBV28 once TRBJ1-3
CASSLPHEDTQYF TRBV5-4 NA TRBJ2-3